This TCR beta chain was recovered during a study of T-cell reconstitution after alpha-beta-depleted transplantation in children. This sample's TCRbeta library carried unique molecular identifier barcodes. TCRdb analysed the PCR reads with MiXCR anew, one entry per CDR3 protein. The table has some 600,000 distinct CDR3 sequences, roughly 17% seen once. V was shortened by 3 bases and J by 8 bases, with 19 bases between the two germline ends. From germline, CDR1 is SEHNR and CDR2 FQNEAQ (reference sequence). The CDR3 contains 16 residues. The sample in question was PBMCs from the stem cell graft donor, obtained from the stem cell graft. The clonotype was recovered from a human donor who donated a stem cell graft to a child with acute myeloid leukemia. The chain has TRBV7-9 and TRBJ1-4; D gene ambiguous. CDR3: CASSFVSTREGEKLFF. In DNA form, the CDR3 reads TGTGCCAGCAGCTTTGTATCTACCCGGGAAGGAGAAAAACTGTTTTTT.